Shown below are 31 T cell receptor beta chains from a single sample sequenced in a study of T cells in Graves' hyperthyroidism and ophthalmopathy. Using RNA transcripts as the source, TCR beta CDR3 regions were amplified. The HTBI set primed first-round TCR CDR3 RT-PCR. Via MiXCR, TCRdb re-called the multiplex PCR reads, giving one row per CDR3 protein. The repertoire holds about half a million distinct CDR3 sequences, roughly a sixth seen once, with over 25% in the top ten. The material sequenced was blood. These receptor sequences come from a woman aged 30 to 39 with Graves' ophthalmopathy.

This clonotype has a count of ten or more. The chain uses TRBV20-1 and TRBJ2-7, with D possibly being TRBD2 (6 bases). The CDR3 extends over 11 amino acids. Germline lookup yields CDR1 DFQATT and CDR2 SNEGSKA (reference sequence). Trimming removed 6 bases from V and 3 bases from J, with 9 bases in between. This chain's CDR3 is CSAGTYYEQYF. CDR3 sequence (DNA): TGCAGTGCGGGGACTTACTACGAGCAGTACTTC.

This clonotype was counted only a few times. The chain recombines TRBV20-1 with TRBJ1-5; 11 positions match TRBD1. The CDR3 covers 14 residues. CDR1 and CDR2 from the germline V gene are DFQATT and SNEGSKA (reference sequence). V dropped 6 bases and J dropped 6; count of bases not matched to a gene: 7. The CDR3 coding sequence is TGCAGTGCAAAGAGGACAGGGGGCACTCAGCCCCAGCATTTT. Protein product: CSAKRTGGTQPQHF.

Worth noting for this clonotype: A much more abundant neighbour one base away suggests this may be a read error. The chain recombines TRBV30 with TRBJ2-3; no definite D call. The V gene's germline CDR1 is GTSNPN and CDR2 SVGIG (reference sequence). The V gene lost 1 base and the J gene lost 4 bases, with 12 bases spanning the gap. The CDR3 is 14 amino acids. CDR3 amino acids: CAWSGRDNADTQYF. Written as DNA, the CDR3 is TGTGCCTGGAGTGGACGAGACAACGCAGATACGCAGTATTTT.

In this sample, this clonotype turned up many times. The chain combines TRBV28 with TRBJ2-3; 15 bases line up with TRBD2. With V trimmed by 8 bases and J by 0 bases, 6 bases remained unmatched. CDR1 is MDHEN, CDR2 SYDVKM, per germline. The CDR3 is 17 amino acids. In DNA, the CDR3 is TGTGCCAGCTCTGGACTAGCGGGAGGGGGAAGCACAGATACGCAGTATTTT. It is translated as CASSGLAGGGSTDTQYF.

The genes are TRBV6-1 and TRBJ1-2; 10 bases fit TRBD1. Germline V gene sequence: CDR1 MNHNS, CDR2 SASEGT. Trimming took 6 bases from V and 7 from J; bases not matched to a gene: 14. CDR3 length equals 16 residues. CDR3 sequence reads: CASSSPGTGAGGGYTF. CDR3 bases: TGTGCCAGCAGCTCACCCGGGACAGGGGCCGGGGGTGGCTACACCTTC.

This clonotype came up many times. V is TRBV5-8 and J is TRBJ1-1; no clear D gene. CDR1 and CDR2 (germline): SGHTS, YDEGEE. The CDR3 extends over 19 amino acids. V dropped 0 bases and J dropped 3 bases, with 24 bases sitting between them. The CDR3 nucleotides read TGTGCCAGCAGCTTGGCGCCTGGGCGTCCCTCCCACGGACACACTGAAGCTTTCTTT. Translation gives CASSLAPGRPSHGHTEAFF.

This clonotype was counted many times. V and J are TRBV28 and TRBJ2-3, with D hard to call. Germline CDR1 and CDR2: MDHEN and SYDVKM. The CDR3 is 15 amino acids. Trimming left V 8 bases short and J 4 bases short, with 19 bases between. The DNA for the CDR3 is TGTGCCAGCGGGAAGACCCGTCGACGTTCAGATACGCAGTATTTT. This encodes CASGKTRRRSDTQYF.

In this sample, this clonotype turned up a few times. The chain carries TRBV24-1 and TRBJ2-1; TRBD1 might be the D (5 bases). Germline V gives CDR1 KGHDR, CDR2 SFDVKD. Trimming took 0 bases from V and 0 from J, leaving 14 bases between them. This CDR3 has 18 residues. CDR3 protein: CATSDLGATSGSYNEQFF. The CDR3 DNA sequence: TGTGCCACCAGTGATTTGGGGGCCACCTCGGGCTCCTACAATGAGCAGTTCTTC.

This clonotype was detected many times. The rearrangement joins TRBV12-3 or TRBV12-4 to TRBJ2-5; TRBD2 matches at 9 bases. V was pared by 1 base and J by 3 bases, with 9 bases of the junction left unmatched. The CDR3 is 17 amino acids. CDR3 bases: TGTGCCAGCAGTTTAGGGGGGCTAGCGGGGCACAAAGAGACCCAGTACTTC. This gives the protein CASSLGGLAGHKETQYF.

There are a few counts of this clonotype. The V call is TRBV7-9, the J call TRBJ1-1; perhaps TRBD1 as D (5 bases). Trimming took 2 bases from V and 10 from J, leaving 14 bases between them. Germline CDR1 and CDR2: SEHNR and FQNEAQ (reference sequence). CDR3 size: 13 residues. As DNA, the CDR3 is TGTGCCAGCAGCTTATCTGAGGACAAGGGAGCTTTCTTT. It encodes CASSLSEDKGAFF.

This clonotype appeared many times. This chain uses TRBV5-1 with TRBJ2-7, with D perhaps matching TRBD2 (6 bases). Germline V gene sequence: CDR1 SGHRS, CDR2 YFSETQ. The length of the CDR3 is 14 residues. V shed 1 base and J shed 2 bases, with 10 bases lying between them. The CDR3 is CASSLRGEAYEQYF. The CDR3, as DNA: TGCGCCAGCAGCTTGCGTGGGGAGGCCTACGAGCAGTACTTC.

The table lists this clonotype with many counts. This chain links TRBV7-2 with TRBJ2-5; D ambiguous. In germline, CDR1 is SGHTA, CDR2 FQGNSA. V was clipped by 1 base and J by 5 bases, with 14 bases between them. CDR3 length: 15 amino acids. CDR3 region: CASSLGLRRTETQYF. As DNA, the CDR3 is TGTGCCAGCAGCTTAGGACTGCGGAGAACCGAGACCCAGTACTTC.

This clonotype was counted many times. The chain has TRBV7-2 and TRBJ2-7; tentatively, D is TRBD1 or TRBD2 (5 bases each). Germline V lookup: CDR1 SGHTA, CDR2 FQGNSA. Trimming removed 5 bases at V and 4 bases at J, with 18 bases between. This CDR3 comprises 15 residues. CDR3 sequence (DNA): TGTGCCAGCAGCCCTACCCGGGGACGTACTTACGAGCAGTACTTC. Its translation is CASSPTRGRTYEQYF.

This clonotype was seen repeatedly, ten times or more. The V call is TRBV30, the J call TRBJ1-4; 10 bases are a match to TRBD1. This CDR3 is 14 amino acids long. The trim removed 5 bases at V and 6 bases at J, leaving 6 bases unmatched. Per germline, CDR1 GTSNPN and CDR2 SVGIG (reference sequence). Written as DNA, the CDR3 is TGTGCCTGGGACGCCGGGACAGGGGATGAAAAACTGTTTTTT. Its protein product is CAWDAGTGDEKLFF. Full variable domain (missing parts from reference TRBV30 and TRBJ1-4): SQTIHQWPATLVQPVGSPLSLECTVEGTSNPNLYWYRQAAGRGLQLLFYSVGIGQISSEVPQNLSASRPQDRQFILSSKKLLLSDSGFYLCAWDAGTGDEKLFFGSGTQLSVL.

This clonotype occurred a few times. The rearrangement joins TRBV24-1 to TRBJ1-2; the D is unclear. In germline, CDR1 is KGHDR, CDR2 SFDVKD. Trimming pared 6 bases from V and 5 bases from J, leaving 9 bases between. CDR3 length equals 12 residues. CDR3 sequence reads: CATSSGSYGYTF. The CDR3 nucleotides read TGTGCCACCAGTTCGGGCTCTTATGGCTACACCTTC.

This clonotype was observed many times. This chain uses TRBV7-8 with TRBJ2-5; D is unclear. This CDR3 contains 14 residues. The germline V gene has CDR1 SGHVS and CDR2 FQNEAQ. V shed 4 bases and J shed 3 bases, with 12 bases lying between them. CDR3 protein: CASSSALSEETQYF. The CDR3 DNA follows: TGTGCCAGCAGCTCCGCTCTCAGCGAAGAGACCCAGTACTTC.

Only a few counts were recorded for this clonotype. The chain joins TRBV6-1 to TRBJ1-6; a weak D match, TRBD1 (6 bases). The V gene lost 2 bases and the J gene lost 7 bases, with 12 bases spanning the gap. Germline CDR1 MNHNS, CDR2 SASEGT. The CDR3 consists of 15 residues. The CDR3 coding sequence is TGTGCCAGCAGTGAACTCACAGGGCCCAATTCACCCCTCCACTTT. It translates to CASSELTGPNSPLHF.

Worth noting for this clonotype: A much larger clonotype is one base distant, so this may be a read error. The CDR3 ends on some other residue instead of the conserved phenylalanine or tryptophan, so this is likely a read error. V gene TRBV6-1 combines with J gene TRBJ2-7; 11 bases agree with TRBD1. Germline trimming cut 10 bases from V and 6 bases from J; bases unmatched to any gene: 17. This CDR3 spans 16 amino acids. Germline lookup yields CDR1 MNHNS and CDR2 SASEGT. The CDR3 spells CANSPASGQGEREQYL. The CDR3 bases are TGTGCCAACAGCCCCGCGTCGGGACAGGGGGAACGCGAGCAGTACCTC.

The table lists this clonotype with a few counts. The chain combines TRBV19 with TRBJ2-1; D is uncertain. Germline V gene data show CDR1 as LNHDA and CDR2 as SQIVND (reference sequence). V was pared by 5 bases and J by 6 bases, with 11 bases between. The CDR3 is 13 amino acids. The CDR3, as DNA: TGTGCCAGTAGTGGGCTTGTTGGCAATGAGCAGTTCTTC. Translating gives CASSGLVGNEQFF.

The gene calls are TRBV15 and TRBJ2-2, with D unclear. Deletions cut 1 base from V and 6 bases from J, with 15 bases between. Per germline, CDR1 LNHNV and CDR2 YYDKDF (reference sequence). The CDR3 is 16 amino acids. The CDR3 spells CATSRGSSLSAGELFF. The DNA for the CDR3 is TGTGCCACCAGCAGAGGCAGCTCGTTAAGCGCCGGGGAGCTGTTTTTT.

A few counts support this clonotype. The chain joins TRBV15 to TRBJ2-1; D is perhaps TRBD1 (5 bases). CDR1 is LNHNV and CDR2 is YYDKDF in the germline V gene (reference sequence). The ends were cut back, 0 bases at V and 0 bases at J, with 9 bases in the middle. CDR3 length: 16 amino acids. The CDR3 protein is CATSRDRASSYNEQFF. As DNA, the CDR3 is TGTGCCACCAGCAGAGACAGGGCCAGCTCCTACAATGAGCAGTTCTTC.

This clonotype was counted between two and nine times. The chain recombines TRBV4-3 with TRBJ2-3; no firm D call. Germline V CDR1 and CDR2: LGHNA, YSLEER. Deletions cut 0 bases from V and 5 bases from J, with 12 bases between. The CDR3 loop spans 15 amino acids. The CDR3 reads CASSQDRRLRDTQYF. The CDR3 DNA is TGCGCCAGCAGCCAAGATCGTCGGCTCCGAGATACGCAGTATTTT.

This clonotype occurred a few times. The chain carries TRBV6-5 and TRBJ2-2; D is uncertain. Deletions cut 2 bases from V and 3 bases from J, with 10 bases between. Germline loops: CDR1 MNHEY, CDR2 SVGAGI. The CDR3 has 15 residues. CDR3 region: CASSYGWQHTGELFF. For the CDR3, the DNA is TGTGCCAGCAGTTACGGCTGGCAGCACACCGGGGAGCTGTTTTTT.

This clonotype was detected many times. The rearrangement uses TRBV4-1 and TRBJ2-7, with 10 bases that match TRBD2. The ends lost 1 base at V and 4 bases at J; junction bases unmatched: 4. The CDR3 length is 15 residues. Germline lookup yields CDR1 MGHRA and CDR2 YSYEKL. The CDR3 sequence is CASSQGLAGSYEQYF. CDR3 in DNA: TGCGCCAGCAGCCAAGGACTAGCGGGCAGTTACGAGCAGTACTTC.

This clonotype was counted many times. The chain uses TRBV4-2 and TRBJ2-7; TRBD1 aligns across 9 bases. Germline lookup yields CDR1 LGHNA and CDR2 YNFKEQ. Trimming removed 0 bases from V and 5 bases from J; junction bases left unmatched: 5. This CDR3 region has 15 residues. The CDR3 DNA is TGTGCCAGCAGCCAAGATCCGGGACAGGGCAACGAGCAGTACTTC. Translation: CASSQDPGQGNEQYF.

This clonotype was recorded many times. This chain uses TRBV7-9 with TRBJ2-3; no reliable D call. The CDR3 is 11 amino acids. Germline CDR1 reads SEHNR; CDR2 reads FQNEAQ (reference sequence). V gave up 8 bases and J gave up 6 bases, with 9 bases separating them. The CDR3 DNA is TGTGCCAGCTCACCCCAGGATACGCAGTATTTT. The encoded protein is CASSPQDTQYF.

In this sample, this clonotype turned up many times. The V call is TRBV28, the J call TRBJ2-7, with D perhaps matching TRBD2 (5 bases). Trimming removed 1 base from V and 1 base from J, with 11 bases in between. Germline V gene sequence: CDR1 MDHEN, CDR2 SYDVKM. The CDR3 runs 15 residues. CDR3 in amino acids: CASSLLGSRSYEQYF. In DNA, the CDR3 is TGTGCCAGCAGTTTATTGGGGAGTCGGTCCTACGAGCAGTACTTC. The full variable domain, in which reference TRBV28 and TRBJ2-7 provide the parts outside the CDR3, is DVKVTQSSRYLVKRTGEKVFLECVQDMDHENMFWYRQDPGLGLRLIYFSYDVKMKEKGDIPEGYSVSREKKERFSLILESASTNQTSMYLCASSLLGSRSYEQYFGPGTRLTVT.

This clonotype was observed many times. As DNA, the CDR3 is TGTGCCAGCAGCCCGGACAGGGGCTCCTACAATGAGCAGTTCTTC. It is translated as CASSPDRGSYNEQFF. The chain links TRBV11-3 to TRBJ2-1; 9 bases match TRBD1. Per the germline V gene, CDR1 is SGHNT and CDR2 is YENEEA. V was clipped by 5 bases and J by 0 bases; unmatched bases: 2. The CDR3 length is 15 residues.

The CDR3 region is CASSSSSTEQFF. The CDR3 coding sequence is TGTGCCAGCAGCTCCTCTTCGACAGAGCAGTTCTTC. The chain uses TRBV5-8 and TRBJ2-1; unclear D gene. CDR3 length: 12 amino acids. V gave up 3 bases and J gave up 10 bases, with 11 bases separating them. Germline V gives CDR1 SGHTS, CDR2 YDEGEE.

This clonotype came up a few times. The rearrangement joins TRBV5-1 to TRBJ2-5, with a weak D call TRBD2 (7 bases). The CDR3 extends over 17 amino acids. V was cut by 3 bases and J by 1 base, with 19 bases left in between. Germline CDR1 is SGHRS and CDR2 is YFSETQ. This CDR3 reads CASSSAEQGGRQETQYF. CDR3 in DNA: TGCGCCAGCAGCTCCGCAGAACAGGGAGGGCGCCAAGAGACCCAGTACTTC.

This clonotype was counted only a few times. The chain uses TRBV19 and TRBJ2-2, with D possibly being TRBD1 (6 bases). This CDR3 is 13 amino acids long. Trimming removed 9 bases from V and 2 bases from J, with 10 bases in between. CDR1 LNHDA and CDR2 SQIVND come from the germline V gene (reference sequence). CDR3 in amino acids: CASRGFNTGELFF. The CDR3 DNA reads as TGTGCCAGCAGGGGTTTTAACACCGGGGAGCTGTTTTTT.